The entry that follows covers one TCR beta chain sequence. The antigen this receptor binds is unknown. No per-base quality is available; no much larger clone lies one base away. For sequencing of the TCRbeta CDR3 region, genomic DNA was extracted from the sorted cells. TCRbeta CDR3 regions were sequenced using the immunoSEQ Assay. TCRdb obtained this table from immuneACCESS and retained in-frame rearrangements with V and J assigned. These tables miss some clones; where compared with another copy, unresolved V genes account for less than half of the shortfall, and the remainder is unexplained. The sample profile shows 50,000 to 70,000 clones; around 89% of them were found once. The ten largest clones represent 14% of the sample. The data belong to a study of OX40 agonist ivuxolimab in advanced cancers. Study-level background: Ivuxolimab was a fully human IgG2 agonistic monoclonal antibody targeting the costimulatory receptor OX40 (CD134). Of the approximately 54 patients in dose escalation, 19 had hepatocellular carcinoma, about 15 had melanoma, 9 had renal cell carcinoma and 9 had head and neck cancer. Intravenous ivuxolimab was administered to patients every 2 weeks at six dose levels: 0.01, 0.1, 0.3, 1.5, 3 and 10 mg/kg. Prior anti-PD-1, anti-PD-L1 or anti-CTLA-4 therapy was permitted, and about two fifths of dose-escalation patients had received checkpoint inhibitors. Peripheral TCRbeta sequencing was intended to test whether TCR sequence diversity was altered and clonal T-cell expansion was caused by ivuxolimab. Three dose-escalation patients achieved partial responses, one with hepatocellular carcinoma and two with cutaneous melanoma. In the dose-escalation cohort, more than 75% of patients were male, and the mean age was approximately 60 years, with a range of about 23 to 80. The paper reports the monotherapy dose-escalation portion (N of about 56 patients) of the phase I ivuxolimab trial.

The paper as a whole reports these results and caveats: In partial responders in the 0.1-3.0 mg/kg groups, normalized peripheral clonal expansion was found to be among the lowest, especially among CD8+ T cells. Low levels of normalized T-cell clonal expansion were also shown by some nonresponding patients. After ivuxolimab, CD8+ T cells had more expanded clones than CD4+ T cells on average. At doses of 0.1 to 3.0 mg/kg, clonal expansion of both CD4+ and CD8+ T cells in blood was seen between baseline and week 6. The antigen specificity of the peripheral T cells that underwent clonal expansion was not determined.

Patients with autoimmune disease history or receiving systemic immunosuppression were excluded from the trial. In every dose cohort, peripheral blood was drawn for TCR sequencing at baseline, cycle 4 day 1, and cycle 7 day 1. Samples came from an open-label, multicenter, first-in-human phase I dose-escalation trial of ivuxolimab. Adults with locally advanced or metastatic head and neck squamous cell, hepatocellular, melanoma or renal cell carcinoma were enrolled in the trial. Before TCR sequencing, CD4+ T cells and CD8+ T cells from peripheral blood were sorted into separate populations. The sample in question was CD4+ or CD8+ T cells sorted from blood, obtained in a trial of the OX40 agonist ivuxolimab. The sequence came from an adult with an advanced solid tumor such as melanoma, head and neck, liver or kidney cancer.

CDR3 loop: CASSLLGRADTQYF. At the DNA level, the sequence is TGTGCCAGCAGTTTGTTGGGACGGGCAGATACGCAGTATTTT. The V gene is TRBV28 and the J gene is TRBJ2-3, with the D assignment possibly TRBD1 or TRBD2, given 5 matching bases for each. CDR1 MDHEN and CDR2 SYDVKM are derived from the germline V gene. The CDR3 holds 14 amino acids from the cysteine to the phenylalanine. Only the CDR3 region is kept as DNA, spanning 42 bases read in frame from base 1. The V and J ends are trimmed by 3 bases and 4 bases, leaving 11 bases between them.